This TCR beta chain was obtained from a study of blood T cells in healthy people across ages. General study results and limits: Older individuals had lower TCR beta diversity per million T cells (the decline was roughly linear). Conclusively comparing naive with antigen-experienced cells was impossible with unsorted PBMCs.

The germline CDR1 and CDR2 sequences are MNHEY and SVGAGI. The CDR3 is 21 amino acids. J was trimmed by 0 bases and V by 0 bases; bases with no gene match: 13. About this clonotype itself: The antigen is not known.

PCR was performed a second time for roughly 7 to 11 cycles using a sample-barcoded 5' primer and a J-beta primer mix. A tag from a template-switch adaptor with 12 random nucleotides marked each cDNA molecule. Using its own MiXCR run on the 5' RACE reads, TCRdb lists one record per CDR3 protein. The data hold hundreds of thousands of distinct CDR3 sequences, with roughly 56% observed a single time. This receptor was obtained from a man aged 35-49 years in good health. V gene TRBV6-5 combines with J gene TRBJ2-1; 11 bases agree with TRBD2. Sequencing input: blood. The CDR3 loop is CASSYSPLLPGTSGSYNEQFF. The CDR3 DNA is TGTGCCAGCAGTTACTCGCCCCTTCTACCCGGGACTAGCGGCTCCTACAATGAGCAGTTCTTC.